Sequencing of this T cell receptor beta chain was carried out in a study of shared clonotypes between healthy human individuals. The study's findings and limits: Large depth notwithstanding, sorted-subset sequencing proved incomplete by rarefaction. Limitation of the genetic and exposure-history diversity represented came from the few donors. Naive subsets generally exceeded memory subsets in estimated richness.

Division of CD4+ cells produced a CD45RA+ naive subset and a CD45RA-negative memory subset. Sequenced by immunoSEQ multiplex PCR; TCRdb stores in-frame clones only, minus some. In the table there are around 980,000 clones, around 78% of which are singletons. On this clone: Antigen specificity is unknown.

There are 14 residues in the CDR3. Trimming at V came to 5 bases and at J to 3 bases, leaving 3 bases not matched to a gene. Germline CDR1 SNHLY, CDR2 FYNNEI. The source is a man younger than 35 in good health. Some clones in this sample may be carry-over from other donors' samples. This chain connects TRBV2 to TRBJ2-2, with TRBD2 identical over 7 bases. Sequencing was carried out using memory CD4+ T cells from PBMCs. Subset meaning: CD45RA-negative fraction. The CDR3 sequence: CASSYLADTGELFF. The CDR3 DNA reads as TGTGCCAGCAGTTACCTAGCGGACACCGGGGAGCTGTTTTTT.